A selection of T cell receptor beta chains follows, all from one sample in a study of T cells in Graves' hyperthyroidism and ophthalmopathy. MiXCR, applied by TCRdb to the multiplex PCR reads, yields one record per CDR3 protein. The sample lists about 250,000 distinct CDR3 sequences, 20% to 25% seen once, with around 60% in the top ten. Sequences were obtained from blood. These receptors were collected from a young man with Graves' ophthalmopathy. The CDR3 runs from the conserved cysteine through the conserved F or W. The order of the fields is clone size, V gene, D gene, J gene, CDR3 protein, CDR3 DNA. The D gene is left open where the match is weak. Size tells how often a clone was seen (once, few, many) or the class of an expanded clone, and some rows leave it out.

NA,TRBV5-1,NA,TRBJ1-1,CASSLAAGDMNTETFF,TGCGCCAGCAGCTTGGCGGCAGGGGATATGAACACTGAAACTTTCTTT
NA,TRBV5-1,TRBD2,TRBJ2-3,CASSTGGGQKDTQYF,TGCGCCAGCAGCACCGGGGGGGGGCAAAAAGATACGCAGTATTTT
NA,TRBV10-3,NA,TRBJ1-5,CAISDSNQPQHF,TGTGCCATAAGCGATAGCAATCAGCCCCAGCATTTT
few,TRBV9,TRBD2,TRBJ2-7,CASSPGGTSGTYEQYF,TGTGCCAGCAGCCCCGGGGGGACTAGCGGGACCTACGAGCAGTACTTC
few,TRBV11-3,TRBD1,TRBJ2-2,CASSSQGATGELFF,TGTGCCAGCAGCTCTCAGGGGGCCACCGGGGAGCTGTTTTTT
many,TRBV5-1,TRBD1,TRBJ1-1,CASSQGQGGTEAFF,TGCGCCAGCAGTCAGGGACAGGGGGGCACTGAAGCTTTCTTT
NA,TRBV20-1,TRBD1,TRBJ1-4,CSASGDSGEKLFF,TGCAGTGCTAGCGGGGACAGTGGAGAAAAACTGTTTTTT
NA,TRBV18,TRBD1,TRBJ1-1,CASSPNPQGLGEAFF,TGTGCCAGCTCACCGAACCCACAGGGGTTGGGTGAAGCTTTCTTT
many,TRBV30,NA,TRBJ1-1,CAWSDGPEAFF,TGTGCCTGGAGTGACGGGCCTGAAGCTTTCTTT
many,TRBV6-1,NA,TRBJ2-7,CASRASGHEQYF,TGTGCCAGCAGGGCCTCGGGCCACGAGCAGTACTTC
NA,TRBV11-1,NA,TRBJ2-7,CASSQDGAGAESYEQYF,TGTGCCAGCAGCCAAGATGGGGCGGGGGCGGAATCCTACGAGCAGTACTTC
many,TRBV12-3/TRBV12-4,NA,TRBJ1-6,CASSTDRLSNSPLHF,TGTGCCAGCAGCACCGACAGGCTGTCGAATTCACCCCTCCACTTT
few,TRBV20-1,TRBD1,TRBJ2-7,CSVREGQGYYEQYF,TGCAGTGTTAGAGAGGGACAGGGCTACTACGAGCAGTACTTC
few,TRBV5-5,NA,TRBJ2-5,CASSPRDWTQETQYF,TGTGCCAGCAGCCCCCGGGACTGGACGCAGGAGACCCAGTACTTC
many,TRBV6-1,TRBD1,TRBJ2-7,CASRDRGFPYEQYF,TGTGCCAGCAGAGACAGGGGATTCCCCTACGAGCAGTACTTC
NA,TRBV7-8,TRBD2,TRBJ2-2,CASSPKAGAGGGELFF,TGTGCCAGCAGCCCTAAGGCGGGAGCGGGTGGCGGGGAGCTGTTTTTT
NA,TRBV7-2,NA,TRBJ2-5,CASSRSGGRETQYF,TGTGCCAGCAGCCGTAGCGGAGGGAGAGAGACCCAGTACTTC
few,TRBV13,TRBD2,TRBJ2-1,CASSLRGAVEQFF,TGTGCCAGCAGCTTGCGGGGGGCGGTTGAGCAGTTCTTC
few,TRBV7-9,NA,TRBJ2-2,CASSYGLLTPGQRNTGELFF,TGTGCCAGCAGCTACGGGCTCCTCACGCCCGGGCAGCGAAACACCGGGGAGCTGTTTTTT
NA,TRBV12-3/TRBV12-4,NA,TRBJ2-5,CASSPPGGPKETQYF,TGTGCCAGCAGTCCCCCCGGGGGGCCTAAAGAGACCCAGTACTTC
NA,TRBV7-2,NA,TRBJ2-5,CASSVEMGRGQETQYF,TGTGCCAGCAGCGTAGAAATGGGGCGCGGGCAAGAGACCCAGTACTTC
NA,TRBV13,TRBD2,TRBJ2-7,CASSQLGGGYEQYF,TGTGCCAGCAGCCAACTTGGGGGGGGCTACGAGCAGTACTTC
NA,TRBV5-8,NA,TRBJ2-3,CASSLGWSTDTQYF,TGTGCCAGCAGTCTAGGGTGGAGCACAGATACGCAGTATTTT
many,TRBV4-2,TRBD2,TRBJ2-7,CASSQESPLADLYEQYF,TGTGCCAGCAGCCAAGAATCCCCCCTAGCGGACTTGTACGAGCAGTACTTC
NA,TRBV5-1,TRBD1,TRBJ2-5,CASSTGTGETQYF,TGCGCCAGCAGCACCGGGACAGGAGAGACCCAGTACTTC
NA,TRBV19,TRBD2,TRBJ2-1,CASSIGTSGSDEQFF,TGTGCCAGTAGTATAGGGACTAGCGGGAGTGATGAGCAGTTCTTC
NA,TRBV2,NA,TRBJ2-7,CASSEAYSWDGFYEQYF,TGTGCCAGCAGTGAAGCCTACTCGTGGGACGGATTCTACGAGCAGTACTTC
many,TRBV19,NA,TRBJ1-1,CASSPWAGRNTEAFF,TGTGCCAGTAGTCCCTGGGCCGGCAGAAACACTGAAGCTTTCTTT
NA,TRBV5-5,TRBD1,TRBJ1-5,CASSLADRVGNQPQHF,TGTGCCAGCAGCTTGGCGGACAGGGTAGGCAATCAGCCCCAGCATTTT
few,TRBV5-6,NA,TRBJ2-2,CASSGWRLTGELFF,TGTGCCAGCAGCGGGTGGCGCCTAACCGGGGAGCTGTTTTTT
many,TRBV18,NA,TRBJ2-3,CASSPNDYTQYF,TGTGCCAGCTCACCGAATGATTATACGCAGTATTTT
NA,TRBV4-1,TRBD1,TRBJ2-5,CASSQDRGRLETQYF,TGCGCCAGCAGCCAAGATAGGGGGCGCTTAGAGACCCAGTACTTC
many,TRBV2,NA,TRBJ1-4,CASGATVREKLFF,TGTGCCAGCGGGGCGACAGTCAGAGAAAAACTGTTTTTT
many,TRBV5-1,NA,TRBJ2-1,CASSRDSTGVNEQFF,TGCGCCAGCAGCAGGGACTCTACAGGGGTCAATGAGCAGTTCTTC
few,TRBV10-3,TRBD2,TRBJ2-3,CAISGTSGTDTQYF,TGTGCCATCAGTGGGACTAGCGGGACAGATACGCAGTATTTT
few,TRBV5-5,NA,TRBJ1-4,CASSEQGLENEKLFF,TGTGCCAGCAGCGAACAGGGATTGGAAAATGAAAAACTGTTTTTT
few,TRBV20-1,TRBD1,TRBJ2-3,CSARDPGQLTDTQYF,TGCAGTGCTAGAGACCCGGGACAGCTCACAGATACGCAGTATTTT
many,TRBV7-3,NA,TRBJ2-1,CASSLGVAQQGEQFF,TGTGCCAGCAGCCTCGGGGTAGCCCAACAGGGTGAGCAGTTCTTC
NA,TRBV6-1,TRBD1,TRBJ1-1,CASRETGGSGTEAFF,TGTGCCAGCAGGGAGACAGGGGGCTCTGGCACTGAAGCTTTCTTT
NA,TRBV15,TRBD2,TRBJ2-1,CATSRDLAGGNEQFF,TGTGCCACCAGCAGAGATCTAGCGGGGGGAAATGAGCAGTTCTTC
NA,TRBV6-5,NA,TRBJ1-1,CASSYSRGKNTEAFF,TGTGCCAGCAGTTACTCCAGGGGAAAAAACACTGAAGCTTTCTTT
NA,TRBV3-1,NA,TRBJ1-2,CASSPGRGEGYTF,TGTGCCAGCAGCCCCGGAAGGGGAGAAGGCTACACCTTC